Below, 10 T cell receptor beta chains from the same sample are listed, as sequenced in a study of control samples from healthy donors and cancer patients. Clones were read by immunoSEQ multiplex PCR, and TCRdb kept only the in-frame ones, dropping some. The sample yields about 120,000 clones, approximately 88% seen once. The sample taken for sequencing was blood. The receptors derive from a man between 45 and 60 years old in good health.

This rearrangement joins TRBV4-2 to TRBJ2-5; D call uncertain. CDR3 length: 15 residues. V was shortened by 0 bases and J by 1 base, with 9 bases between the two germline ends. Germline values: CDR1 LGHNA, CDR2 YNFKEQ. The CDR3 DNA sequence: TGTGCCAGCAGCCAAGATGGCGTCGCCCAAGAGACCCAGTACTTC. This sequence encodes CASSQDGVAQETQYF.

CDR3 loop: CASSEAQWAGNTIYF. The CDR3 DNA reads as TGTGCCAGCAGTGAAGCTCAGTGGGCTGGAAACACCATATATTTT. The J gene is TRBJ1-3, the V gene TRBV2; D not certain. The CDR3 is made up of 15 amino acids. CDR1 and CDR2 (germline): SNHLY, FYNNEI. V was pared by 0 bases and J by 2 bases, with 8 bases between.

The chain combines TRBV7-9 with TRBJ2-2, with 7 bases fitting TRBD1. This CDR3 spans 18 amino acids. Germline lookup yields CDR1 SEHNR and CDR2 FQNEAQ (reference sequence). V gave up 2 bases and J gave up 0 bases; unmatched junction bases: 9. CDR3 DNA: TGTGCCAGCAGCTTAAAGAGGGGGCAGGGACCGAACACCGGGGAGCTGTTTTTT. Translation gives CASSLKRGQGPNTGELFF.

The rearrangement links TRBV18 to TRBJ2-7; 7 positions match TRBD2. This CDR3 has 17 amino acids. Germline V gene lookup returns CDR1 KGHSH and CDR2 LQKENI. Trimming at V came to 3 bases and at J to 1 base, leaving 12 bases not matched to a gene. The CDR3 sequence: CASSPAAERGGSYEQYF. CDR3 nucleotides: TGTGCCAGCTCACCGGCCGCTGAGCGGGGAGGTTCCTACGAGCAGTACTTC.

J is TRBJ1-3 and V is TRBV7-9; 9 bases align to TRBD1. The germline CDR1 and CDR2 sequences are SEHNR and FQNEAQ (reference sequence). This CDR3 contains 17 residues. V lost 6 bases to trimming and J lost 3 bases; unmatched junction nucleotides: 12. The CDR3 region has the DNA TGTGCCAGCAGGGGTCCTTTGACAGGGGGAAATGGAAACACCATATATTTT. It codes for CASRGPLTGGNGNTIYF.

The chain uses TRBV7-7 and TRBJ2-5; a weak D match, TRBD2 (6 bases). V was cut by 3 bases and J by 1 base, with 12 bases left in between. This CDR3 region has 15 residues. Germline V gene data show CDR1 as SSHAT and CDR2 as FNYEAQ (reference sequence). The CDR3 DNA reads as TGTGCCAGCAGCTTCCACAGCGGGTTCCAAGAGACCCAGTACTTC. Protein sequence: CASSFHSGFQETQYF.

The J gene is TRBJ2-3, the V gene TRBV7-9; 8 nucleotides line up with TRBD1. Trimming took 5 bases from V and 4 from J; bases not matched to a gene: 8. Germline CDR1 and CDR2: SEHNR and FQNEAQ (reference sequence). This CDR3 comprises 15 residues. In DNA form, the CDR3 reads TGTGCCAGCAGCGCCCAGGGGGCGCAGGCAGATACGCAGTATTTT. Protein sequence: CASSAQGAQADTQYF.

The chain's CDR3 is CASSLRAGDLYEQYF. As DNA, the CDR3 is TGTGCCAGCAGCTTGCGGGCAGGTGACCTCTACGAGCAGTACTTC. This sequence joins TRBV5-5 and TRBJ2-7; no reliable D call. The CDR3 covers 15 residues. The germline gives CDR1 SGHKS, CDR2 YYEKEE (reference sequence). The ends were cut back, 1 base at V and 3 bases at J, with 14 bases in the middle.

The rearrangement joins TRBV9 to TRBJ1-1; 10 bases agree with TRBD1. The germline V gene has CDR1 SGDLS and CDR2 YYNGEE. With V trimmed by 4 bases and J by 0 bases, 3 bases remained unmatched. The CDR3 length is 15 residues. CDR3 amino acids: CASSSGTGVNTEAFF. The CDR3 coding sequence is TGTGCCAGCAGCTCCGGGACAGGGGTGAACACTGAAGCTTTCTTT.

The chain combines TRBV7-2 with TRBJ2-3, with TRBD2 matching 8 bases. Germline V gives CDR1 SGHTA, CDR2 FQGNSA. With 1 base clipped from V and 0 bases from J, the junction kept 6 bases outside the gene matches. The CDR3 covers 17 residues. The CDR3 sequence is CASSLVVAGHSTDTQYF. The CDR3 DNA follows: TGTGCCAGCAGCTTAGTGGTAGCGGGGCATAGCACAGATACGCAGTATTTT.